These 27 T cell receptor beta chains were sequenced from one sample in a study of blood T cells in healthy people across ages. The second PCR ran roughly 6 to 11 cycles with a sample-barcoded 5' primer and J-beta primers. TCRdb re-called the 5' RACE reads with MiXCR, one entry per CDR3 protein. The table has about 1,500,000 distinct CDR3 sequences, under 30% seen once. Source material: blood. All receptors come from a young woman in good health.

This clonotype showed up just once. A much bigger clone sits one base away, suggesting this may be a read error. The chain recombines TRBV9 with TRBJ2-5, with a possible D match to TRBD2 (6 bases). The closer fit of TRBJ2-1 to the DNA end suggests the J call may be wrong. The CDR3 runs 17 residues. Germline V CDR1 and CDR2: SGDLS, YYNGEE. For the CDR3, the DNA is TGTGCCAGCAGCACCGGAGTCCTCCCCGGCGGGAAAGAGACCCAGTTCTTC. This gives the protein CASSTGVLPGGKETQFF.

The genes are TRBV7-9 and TRBJ1-4; 9 bases are a match to TRBD1. This CDR3 comprises 14 residues. V lost 5 bases, J lost 8 bases, and 6 bases stayed unmatched. Germline V gives CDR1 SEHNR, CDR2 FQNEAQ (reference sequence). The CDR3 loop is CASSQGQGEEKLFF. CDR3 DNA: TGTGCCAGCAGCCAGGGACAGGGTGAGGAAAAACTGTTTTTT.

This clonotype has more than one count but fewer than ten. The chain has TRBV27 and TRBJ2-7; 8 bases map to TRBD2. The CDR3 extends over 15 amino acids. Germline lookup yields CDR1 MNHEY and CDR2 SMNVEV (reference sequence). With 4 bases clipped from V and 2 bases from J, the junction kept 7 bases outside the gene matches. CDR3 coding DNA: TGTGCCAGCAGTTCCCGCCAAGCGGGGGCCTACGAGCAGTACTTC. Translating it yields CASSSRQAGAYEQYF.

The V call is TRBV21-1, the J call TRBJ1-1. TRBV21-1 is an annotated pseudogene. The CDR3 totals 13 residues. Here the CDR3 reads CASSKDPTAEAFF. CDR3 nucleotide sequence: TGTGCCAGCAGCAAAGATCCGACAGCTGAAGCTTTCTTT.

This clonotype has just a few counts. The V call is TRBV7-8, the J call TRBJ2-7, with D hard to call. Germline V gives CDR1 SGHVS, CDR2 FQNEAQ. V was clipped by 5 bases and J by 6 bases, with 14 bases between them. The CDR3 is made up of 13 amino acids. The CDR3 loop reads CASSGSSWAEQYF. DNA for the CDR3: TGTGCCAGCAGCGGAAGTAGCTGGGCCGAGCAGTACTTC.

This clonotype was counted between two and nine times. This could be a read error, since a much larger clone is one nucleotide away. The chain is built from TRBV3-1 and TRBJ2-5; no reliable D call. TRBJ2-7 matches the DNA end more closely, so the J call is doubtful. Germline V lookup: CDR1 LGHDT, CDR2 YNNKEL (reference sequence). This CDR3 spans 12 amino acids. CDR3: CASSFDFYEQYF. The DNA of the CDR3 is TGTGCCAGCAGCTTCGACTTCTACGAGCAGTACTTC.

The rearrangement joins TRBV20-1 to TRBJ2-7, with 9 bases identical to TRBD2. V lost 3 bases and J lost 7; bases outside the gene matches: 19. Germline V CDR1 and CDR2: DFQATT, SNEGSKA (reference sequence). The CDR3 is 17 amino acids. The CDR3 nucleotides read TGCAGTGCTAGGGCCCGCTCCTATGGTAGCGGGAGTCATGAGCAGTACTTC. It yields the protein CSARARSYGSGSHEQYF.

This chain connects TRBV6-6 to TRBJ1-2; D is undetermined. CDR1 is MNHNY, CDR2 SVGAGI, per germline (reference sequence). V was clipped by 5 bases and J by 7 bases, with 17 bases between them. The CDR3 totals 14 residues. DNA of the CDR3: TGTGCCAGCAGTCACGCGGCCCTACTCGGTGGCTACACCTTC. Its protein is CASSHAALLGGYTF.

V and J are TRBV20-1 and TRBJ2-3; a weak D match, TRBD1 (6 bases). The CDR3 covers 13 residues. Germline V gives CDR1 DFQATT, CDR2 SNEGSKA (reference sequence). For the CDR3, the DNA is TGCAGGGGGGCGAGGGAACACACAGATACGCAGTATTTT. This codes for CRGAREHTDTQYF.

This clonotype was counted between two and nine times. A junction end diverges from the germline sequence, so it may reflect a read error. The genes are TRBV10-3 and TRBJ2-1; the match to TRBD2 covers 7 bases. The germline CDR1 and CDR2 sequences are ENHRY and SYGVKD. This CDR3 comprises 13 residues. In DNA, the CDR3 is TGTGCCATCGGGGGGGACTCCCACAATGAGCAGTTCTTC. It specifies CAIGGDSHNEQFF.

This clonotype was counted between two and nine times. The gene calls are TRBV10-3 and TRBJ2-1; TRBD1 matches at 11 bases. The CDR3 loop spans 14 amino acids. Trimming at V came to 7 bases and at J to 3 bases, leaving 2 bases not matched to a gene. Per germline, CDR1 ENHRY and CDR2 SYGVKD. The CDR3 bases are TGTGCCATCAAGGGACAGGGGGACTACAATGAGCAGTTCTTC. Translation: CAIKGQGDYNEQFF.

This clonotype was observed a few times. The V gene is TRBV28, the J gene TRBJ2-4; D unresolved. V was pared by 3 bases and J by 5 bases, with 14 bases between. The CDR3 is 15 amino acids. CDR1 and CDR2 (germline): MDHEN, SYDVKM. The CDR3 region has the DNA TGTGCCAGCAGTTTTAACAGCCTTAGTCAAAACATTCAGTACTTC. Translating gives CASSFNSLSQNIQYF.

The rearrangement uses TRBV5-1 and TRBJ1-2; 8 bases line up with TRBD1. Germline V lookup: CDR1 SGHRS, CDR2 YFSETQ. CDR3 size: 12 residues. The V and J ends lost 7 bases and 10 bases, in that order; junction bases with no gene match: 9. CDR3 DNA sequence: TGCGCCAGCTCCGGACAGGGTCTCGCCTACACCTTC. Translating gives CASSGQGLAYTF. Variable domain in full (rest from reference TRBV5-1 and TRBJ1-2): KAGVTQTPRYLIKTRGQQVTLSCSPISGHRSVSWYQQTPGQGLQFLFEYFSETQRNKGNFPGRFSGRQFSNSRSEMNVSTLELGDSALYLCASSGQGLAYTFGSGTRLTVV.

The chain combines TRBV7-2 with TRBJ2-1; 10 positions match TRBD2. V trimming: 1 base; J trimming: 10 bases; junction bases outside the gene matches: 10. Germline V CDR1 and CDR2: SGHTA, FQGNSA. The CDR3 runs 16 residues. CDR3: CASSLGSGGAGLEQFF. The CDR3 DNA sequence: TGTGCCAGCAGCTTAGGCAGCGGGGGGGCCGGCCTAGAGCAGTTCTTC.

In its sample, this clonotype was seen a few times. This sequence joins TRBV28 and TRBJ1-1; D ambiguous. The V gene lost 5 bases and the J gene lost 7 bases, with 20 bases spanning the gap. Germline V gene lookup returns CDR1 MDHEN and CDR2 SYDVKM. The CDR3 is 15 residues long. The CDR3 DNA reads as TGTGCCAGCAGTGCCCCGGGTCGGACGAGTCTTGAAGCTTTCTTT. Amino acids: CASSAPGRTSLEAFF.

This clonotype was picked up many times. The V call is TRBV7-2, the J call TRBJ2-7; D ambiguous. V lost 4 bases to trimming and J lost 1 base, with 11 bases between them. The length of the CDR3 is 14 residues. The germline CDR1 and CDR2 sequences are SGHTA and FQGNSA. The CDR3 sequence: CASSWTRDSYEQYF. The CDR3 bases are TGTGCCAGCAGCTGGACCCGAGATTCCTACGAGCAGTACTTC.

This clonotype was picked up many times. This chain joins TRBV20-1 and TRBJ1-2, with TRBD1 as a possible D gene (6 bases). V was clipped by 5 bases and J by 2 bases, with 15 bases between them. This CDR3 is built from 14 residues. Germline lookup yields CDR1 DFQATT and CDR2 SNEGSKA (reference sequence). CDR3 region: CSAFDLGGNYGYTF. The CDR3 bases are TGCAGTGCTTTCGATTTAGGGGGGAACTATGGCTACACCTTC.

The table lists this clonotype with many counts. This chain connects TRBV11-2 to TRBJ2-7, with 7 bases aligning to TRBD1. Germline trimming cut 0 bases from V and 10 bases from J; bases unmatched to any gene: 9. Germline V gene sequence: CDR1 SGHAT, CDR2 FQNNGV. The CDR3 sequence is 14 residues long. In DNA form, the CDR3 reads TGTGCCAGCAGCTTAGACCCTTCGACAGGGAGACAGTACTTC. Encoded protein: CASSLDPSTGRQYF.

This clonotype was found many times. This chain connects TRBV7-9 to TRBJ2-4; D not certain. Trimming left V 0 bases short and J 6 bases short, with 9 bases between. Germline V gene lookup returns CDR1 SEHNR and CDR2 FQNEAQ (reference sequence). The CDR3 totals 14 residues. In DNA, the CDR3 is TGTGCCAGCAGCTTAGCAGGGATGGGAAACATTCAGTACTTC. This codes for CASSLAGMGNIQYF.

The genes are TRBV10-3 and TRBJ2-1; TRBD2 agrees at 9 bases. J lost 6 bases, V lost 4 bases, and 7 bases had no gene match. There are 15 residues in the CDR3. The germline CDR1 and CDR2 sequences are ENHRY and SYGVKD. CDR3 sequence reads: CAISGREGRPNEQFF. For the CDR3, the DNA is TGTGCCATCAGTGGGCGGGAGGGCCGGCCCAATGAGCAGTTCTTC.

This clonotype showed up just a few times. The chain recombines TRBV6-5 with TRBJ1-2, with D unclear. CDR1 is MNHEY and CDR2 is SVGAGI in the germline V gene. With 5 bases removed from V and 7 bases from J, the gap between germline ends came to 17 bases. The length of the CDR3 is 14 residues. The CDR3 loop reads CASSRRGGAIGYTF. The CDR3 coding sequence is TGTGCCAGCAGTCGACGAGGCGGAGCTATTGGCTACACCTTC.

This clonotype came up many times. The chain has TRBV14 and TRBJ2-7; a possible D gene is TRBD2 (5 bases). CDR1 is SGHDN, CDR2 FVKESK, per germline. The CDR3 totals 13 residues. V was clipped by 4 bases and J by 7 bases, with 14 bases between them. The CDR3 DNA sequence: TGTGCCAGCAGCCCAGCGCGGAGGTCGGAGCAGTACTTC. Its translation: CASSPARRSEQYF.

This clonotype appeared a few times. V gene TRBV5-1 combines with J gene TRBJ2-7; D not resolved. The CDR3 is 15 amino acids. V lost 0 bases, J lost 2 bases, and 12 bases lay in between. Germline V gene data show CDR1 as SGHRS and CDR2 as YFSETQ. CDR3 coding DNA: TGCGCCAGCAGCTTGGAACGGCTAGTTACCTACGAGCAGTACTTC. Its protein is CASSLERLVTYEQYF. The variable domain in full, with the rest retrieved from reference TRBV5-1 and TRBJ2-7, is KAGVTQTPRYLIKTRGQQVTLSCSPISGHRSVSWYQQTPGQGLQFLFEYFSETQRNKGNFPGRFSGRQFSNSRSEMNVSTLELGDSALYLCASSLERLVTYEQYFGPGTRLTVT.

The V call is TRBV12-3 or TRBV12-4, the J call TRBJ1-3; no firm D call. This CDR3 comprises 13 residues. V was pared by 2 bases and J by 0 bases, with 2 bases between. The CDR3 here is CASSLPSGNTIYF. As DNA, the CDR3 is TGTGCCAGCAGTTTACCCTCTGGAAACACCATATATTTT.

This clonotype was counted a few times. This chain joins TRBV5-1 and TRBJ2-7; D is perhaps TRBD1 or TRBD2 (6 bases each). There are 12 residues in the CDR3. From germline, CDR1 is SGHRS and CDR2 YFSETQ. The germline V and J ends were trimmed by 4 bases and 6 bases, with 11 bases remaining between them. In DNA form, the CDR3 reads TGCGCCAGCAGCGGGACGGGGGCCGAGCAGTACTTC. This gives the protein CASSGTGAEQYF.

The chain is built from TRBV2 and TRBJ1-1; D is perhaps TRBD1 (6 bases). The CDR3 consists of 14 residues. Germline V gene data show CDR1 as SNHLY and CDR2 as FYNNEI. Trimming cost V 1 base and J 4 bases, with 10 bases left between them. CDR3 DNA sequence: TGTGCCAGCAGTGAAGGCGGGGGCGGCACTGAAGCTTTCTTT. Its translation is CASSEGGGGTEAFF.

The chain has TRBV2 and TRBJ1-5; D gene unclear. Trimming stripped 6 bases from V and 3 bases from J, with 15 bases between. Per the germline V gene, CDR1 is SNHLY and CDR2 is FYNNEI. This CDR3 contains 15 residues. CDR3 region: CASRELGPINQPQHF. The CDR3, as DNA: TGTGCCAGCAGAGAGCTAGGGCCTATCAATCAGCCCCAGCATTTT.